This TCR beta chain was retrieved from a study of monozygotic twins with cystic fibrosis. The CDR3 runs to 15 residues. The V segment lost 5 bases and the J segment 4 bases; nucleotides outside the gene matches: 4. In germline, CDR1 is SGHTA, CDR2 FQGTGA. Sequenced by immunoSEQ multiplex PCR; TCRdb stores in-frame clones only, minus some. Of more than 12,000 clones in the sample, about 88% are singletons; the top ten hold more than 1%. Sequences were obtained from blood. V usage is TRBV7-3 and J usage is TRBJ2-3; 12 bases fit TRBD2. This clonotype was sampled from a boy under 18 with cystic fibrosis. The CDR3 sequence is CASSQGLAGADTQYF. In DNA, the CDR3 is TGTGCCAGCAGCCAGGGACTAGCGGGCGCAGATACGCAGTATTTT.